This record looks at one T cell receptor beta chain sequence and its context. A much larger clone differs from this one at a single base, so this may be a read error. Given the absence of the conserved phenylalanine or tryptophan at the CDR3 end, a read error is likely. The input was around 530 ng total RNA; TCR beta cDNA was made from it with a constant-region primer. ARM-PCR, slightly modified, supplied the TCR beta libraries through three nested multiplex PCR rounds. TCRdb reanalysed the multiplex PCR reads using MiXCR and keeps one entry per CDR3 protein. The sample shows approximately 210,000 distinct CDR3 sequences, less than 75% of them seen only once. Unsorted whole blood yielded the blood RNA, and germline DNA was also extracted. This specimen comes from a study of tumor-infiltrating lymphocytes in primary liver carcinoma. Overall study context: There were tumors of stage T1-T3 N0M0, each 4.2 to 10 cm across.

This sequence originates from an older woman with primary liver carcinoma and hepatitis B virus infection. Sample: peripheral blood.

CDR3 sequence (DNA): TGTGCCAGCAGTTTTAGGGGTATCACTGAAGCTTTCCTT. Protein sequence: CASSFRGITEAFL. The genes are TRBV12-3 or TRBV12-4 and TRBJ1-1; D may be TRBD1 (5 bases). Trimming took 3 bases from V and 4 from J, leaving 9 bases between them. The CDR3 sequence is 13 residues long.